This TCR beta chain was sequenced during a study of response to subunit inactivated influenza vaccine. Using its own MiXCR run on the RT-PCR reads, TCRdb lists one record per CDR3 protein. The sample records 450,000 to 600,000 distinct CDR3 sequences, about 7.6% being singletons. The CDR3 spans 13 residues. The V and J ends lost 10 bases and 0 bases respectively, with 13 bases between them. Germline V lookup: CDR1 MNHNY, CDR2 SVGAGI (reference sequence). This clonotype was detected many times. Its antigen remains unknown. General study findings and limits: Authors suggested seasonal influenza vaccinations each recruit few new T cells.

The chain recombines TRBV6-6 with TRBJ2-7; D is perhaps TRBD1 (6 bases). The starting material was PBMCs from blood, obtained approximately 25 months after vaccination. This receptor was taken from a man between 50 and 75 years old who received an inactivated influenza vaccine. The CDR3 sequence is CATKRDTSYEQYF. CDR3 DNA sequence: TGTGCCACAAAACGGGACACCTCCTACGAGCAGTACTTC.